The 27 T cell receptor beta chains below all came from one sample that was sequenced in a study of cytomegalovirus exposure and HLA in healthy donors. The PCR made use of 60 Vbeta and 13 Jbeta primers. Produced via immunoSEQ multiplex PCR; TCRdb's table is partial and in-frame only. Of some 150,000 clones in the sample, 60% to 80% are singletons; the top ten hold around 1%. Input material: PBMCs. The receptors here all came from a male donor in good health and CMV-seronegative.

This rearrangement joins TRBV5-4 to TRBJ2-3; D ambiguous. Trimming left V 0 bases short and J 3 bases short, with 5 bases between. The CDR3 spans 13 residues. The germline gives CDR1 SGHNT, CDR2 YYREEE (reference sequence). In DNA, the CDR3 is TGTGCCAGCAGCTTGGTGGCTACAGATACGCAGTATTTT. Translation gives CASSLVATDTQYF.

This clone turned up a few times. The V gene is TRBV5-6, the J gene TRBJ1-2; D gene ambiguous. The CDR3 covers 11 residues. Trimming shortened V by 1 base and J by 14 bases, and 12 bases separated the two germline ends. Germline CDR1 is SGHDT and CDR2 is YYEEEE. The CDR3 DNA follows: TGTGCCAGCAGCTTGTCTGCTTCGAGTACCTTC. It is translated as CASSLSASSTF.

The chain carries TRBV7-9 and TRBJ1-2, with TRBD1 matching over 7 bases. V shed 1 base, J shed 1 base, and the junction held 0 bases outside the gene matches. Germline-derived CDR1 and CDR2 are SEHNR and FQNEAQ (reference sequence). The CDR3 contains 14 residues. The CDR3 DNA sequence: TGTGCCAGCAGCTTAGGGGACAGTAACTATGGCTACACCTTC. It yields the protein CASSLGDSNYGYTF. The variable domain in full, completed from reference TRBV7-9 and TRBJ1-2, reads DTGVSQNPRHKITKRGQNVTFRCDPISEHNRLYWYRQTLGQGPEFLTYFQNEAQLEKSRLLSDRFSAERPKGSFSTLEIQRTEQGDSAMYLCASSLGDSNYGYTFGSGTRLTVV.

This clone was recorded only once. The chain couples TRBV6-5 to TRBJ2-7; perhaps TRBD2 as D (5 bases). Trimming took off 0 bases at V and 3 bases at J, with 12 bases between the two ends. The CDR3 contains 15 residues. In germline, CDR1 is MNHEY, CDR2 SVGAGI. The CDR3 is CASSYSYGEIYEQYF. The CDR3, as DNA: TGTGCCAGCAGTTACTCGTACGGGGAAATCTACGAGCAGTACTTC.

The chain links TRBV21-1 to TRBJ1-5; the table calls TRBD1, which could not be checked here. TRBV21-1 is deemed a pseudogene. The CDR3 has 16 amino acids. In DNA, the CDR3 is TGTGCCAGCACCTTCCTACAGGGTCTGAGCAATCAGCCCCAGCATTTT. It codes for CASTFLQGLSNQPQHF.

The chain links TRBV7-8 to TRBJ2-5; D is possibly TRBD2 (7 bases). The DNA end is a closer match to TRBJ2-7, so the J assignment may be wrong. This CDR3 has 14 residues. Per germline, CDR1 SGHVS and CDR2 FQNEAQ. The CDR3 sequence: CASSLTQGGSEQYF. CDR3 bases: TGTGCCAGCAGCTTAACACAGGGAGGGAGCGAGCAGTACTTC.

The genes are TRBV6-6 and TRBJ1-4; no clear D. The CDR3 has 13 amino acids. Germline CDR1 is MNHNY and CDR2 is SVGAGI (reference sequence). V was trimmed by 3 bases and J by 6 bases, leaving 8 bases between them. In nucleotides, the CDR3 is TGTGCCAGCAGTTATAACAGCTATGAAAAACTGTTTTTT. Its protein is CASSYNSYEKLFF.

The J gene is TRBJ2-7, the V gene TRBV7-8; 13 bases line up with TRBD2. The CDR3 covers 16 residues. Per the germline V gene, CDR1 is SGHVS and CDR2 is FQNEAQ. Germline trimming cut 1 base from V and 2 bases from J; bases unmatched to any gene: 2. CDR3 DNA: TGTGCCAGCAGCTTAGTAGGACTAGCGGGGGCCTACGAGCAGTACTTC. It specifies CASSLVGLAGAYEQYF.

The chain links TRBV20-1 to TRBJ1-1, with unresolved D. Germline CDR1 is DFQATT and CDR2 is SNEGSKA (reference sequence). This CDR3 is built from 11 residues. Trimming took off 8 bases at V and 3 bases at J, with 10 bases between the two ends. Here the CDR3 reads CSCDIDTEAFF. CDR3 DNA sequence: TGCAGTTGTGACATCGACACTGAAGCTTTCTTT.

This chain's CDR3 is CASSQDPGTAGEQYF. CDR3 nucleotides: TGTGCCAGCAGCCAAGACCCGGGGACAGCAGGGGAGCAGTACTTC. This chain joins TRBV14 and TRBJ2-7, with 7 bases identical to TRBD1. Germline V gene data show CDR1 as SGHDN and CDR2 as FVKESK. The CDR3 contains 15 residues. Losses at the gene ends were 0 bases for V and 7 bases for J; bases not matched to a gene: 9. Full variable domain (remainder filled in from reference TRBV14 and TRBJ2-7): EAGVTQFPSHSVIEKGQTVTLRCDPISGHDNLYWYRRVMGKEIKFLLHFVKESKQDESGMPNNRFLAERTGGTYSTLKVQPAELEDSGVYFCASSQDPGTAGEQYFGPGTRLTVT.

The chain couples TRBV7-9 to TRBJ1-6, with D tentatively TRBD1 (6 bases). Germline CDR1 is SEHNR and CDR2 is FQNEAQ (reference sequence). This CDR3 spans 13 amino acids. Between the trimmed V and J ends, which lost 1 base and 10 bases, there was a span of 8 bases. The chain's CDR3 is CASSLGTVSPLHF. The CDR3 coding sequence is TGTGCCAGCAGCTTAGGGACAGTCTCACCCCTCCACTTT.

The V gene is TRBV19, the J gene TRBJ2-6, with no clear D. This CDR3 has 15 amino acids. Germline V CDR1 and CDR2: LNHDA, SQIVND (reference sequence). V was cut by 4 bases and J by 0 bases, with 7 bases left in between. The CDR3 region is CASSTSFSGANVLTF. CDR3 bases: TGTGCCAGTAGTACCTCCTTCTCTGGGGCCAACGTCCTGACTTTC. The full variable domain, its missing parts supplied by reference TRBV19 and TRBJ2-6, is DGGITQSPKYLFRKEGQNVTLSCEQNLNHDAMYWYRQDPGQGLRLIYYSQIVNDFQKGDIAEGYSVSREKKESFPLTVTSAQKNPTAFYLCASSTSFSGANVLTFGAGSRLTVL.

The rearrangement links TRBV7-9 to TRBJ1-2; D unclear. The germline CDR1 and CDR2 sequences are SEHNR and FQNEAQ (reference sequence). The CDR3 runs 12 residues. V lost 5 bases to trimming and J lost 5 bases, with 9 bases between them. As DNA, the CDR3 is TGTGCCAGCAGCGAGGGTCGATATGGCTACACCTTC. Amino acids: CASSEGRYGYTF.

The gene calls are TRBV30 and TRBJ1-1, with a tentative D call TRBD1 (5 bases). Germline V lookup: CDR1 GTSNPN, CDR2 SVGIG (reference sequence). Trimming left V 3 bases short and J 1 base short, with 9 bases between. The CDR3 extends over 13 amino acids. CDR3: CAWSGHTNTEAFF. The DNA for the CDR3 is TGTGCCTGGAGCGGACATACGAACACTGAAGCTTTCTTT.

The chain carries TRBV7-9 and TRBJ2-2; D perhaps matches TRBD1 (5 bases). The germline V gene encodes CDR1 SEHNR and CDR2 FQNEAQ (reference sequence). The V and J ends lost 5 bases and 7 bases respectively, with 14 bases between them. This CDR3 contains 14 residues. CDR3 residues: CASSPRPDSGELFF. The CDR3 DNA sequence: TGTGCCAGCAGCCCCCGGCCCGACAGCGGGGAGCTGTTTTTT. Full variable domain (rest looked up from reference TRBV7-9 and TRBJ2-2): DTGVSQNPRHKITKRGQNVTFRCDPISEHNRLYWYRQTLGQGPEFLTYFQNEAQLEKSRLLSDRFSAERPKGSFSTLEIQRTEQGDSAMYLCASSPRPDSGELFFGEGSRLTVL.

The chain couples TRBV10-1 to TRBJ2-7; 7 bases align to TRBD2. The V gene's germline CDR1 is WNHNN and CDR2 SYGVQD (reference sequence). Unmatched junction bases numbered 3, after V lost 0 bases and J lost 4 bases. The CDR3 length is 14 residues. The CDR3 DNA reads as TGCGCCAGCAGTGAGTCGAGACTAGCTTACGAGCAGTACTTC. Protein product: CASSESRLAYEQYF.

V is TRBV27 and J is TRBJ1-5; TRBD1 matches at 7 bases. V gave up 8 bases and J gave up 3 bases; unmatched junction bases: 7. CDR3 length: 14 residues. Germline V gives CDR1 MNHEY, CDR2 SMNVEV (reference sequence). CDR3 sequence (DNA): TGTGCCAGCGCCACCGGGACAGCCAATCAGCCCCAGCATTTT. As protein: CASATGTANQPQHF.

The rearrangement uses TRBV5-6 and TRBJ2-7; D may be TRBD1 (6 bases). CDR1 and CDR2 from the germline V gene are SGHDT and YYEEEE. Between the trimmed V and J ends, which lost 4 bases and 4 bases, there was a span of 9 bases. The CDR3 is made up of 12 amino acids. The DNA of the CDR3 is TGTGCCAGCAGCCGACAGGTTTACGAGCAGTACTTC. Its translation is CASSRQVYEQYF.

This sequence joins TRBV19 and TRBJ1-5; 7 bases are shared with TRBD1. Germline CDR1 reads LNHDA; CDR2 reads SQIVND (reference sequence). The V and J ends lost 5 bases and 7 bases, in that order; junction bases with no gene match: 14. This CDR3 has 16 amino acids. The CDR3 bases are TGTGCCAGTAGTCAAACCAGGACAGGTTCGGGACAGCCCCAGCATTTT. Translating gives CASSQTRTGSGQPQHF.

The chain carries TRBV6-4 and TRBJ2-1; 9 bases agree with TRBD2. V lost 3 bases, J lost 3 bases, and 0 bases stayed unmatched. Germline-derived CDR1 and CDR2 are MRHNA and SNTAGT. The CDR3 loop spans 14 amino acids. The CDR3 region has the DNA TGTGCCAGCAGTGAAGCGGGGGGCTACAATGAGCAGTTCTTC. It codes for CASSEAGGYNEQFF.

J is TRBJ1-4 and V is TRBV7-6; 8 bases map to TRBD1. J lost 7 bases, V lost 4 bases, and 8 bases had no gene match. The germline CDR1 and CDR2 sequences are SGHVS and FNYEAQ. The CDR3 is 15 amino acids. The CDR3 here is CASSSGQGGTEKLFF. The CDR3 DNA reads TGTGCCAGCAGCTCTGGACAGGGAGGCACTGAAAAACTGTTTTTT.

This sequence joins TRBV18 and TRBJ1-1; D remains unclear. The CDR3 loop spans 13 amino acids. Germline lookup yields CDR1 KGHSH and CDR2 LQKENI. Deletions cut 4 bases from V and 4 bases from J, with 10 bases between. This CDR3 is CASSRGEGTEAFF. The CDR3 DNA reads TGTGCCAGCTCACGGGGAGAGGGCACTGAAGCTTTCTTT.

CDR3 protein: CASRLDSTRNQPQHF. In nucleotides, the CDR3 is TGTGCCAGCAGGTTAGACAGTACGCGAAATCAGCCCCAGCATTTT. The V gene is TRBV27, the J gene TRBJ1-5, with D tentatively TRBD1 (5 bases). The CDR3 has 15 amino acids. V gave up 6 bases and J gave up 4 bases, with 16 bases separating them. Germline CDR1 and CDR2: MNHEY and SMNVEV (reference sequence).

The rearrangement links TRBV18 to TRBJ1-3; D is unresolved. This CDR3 is 16 amino acids long. V dropped 4 bases and J dropped 0 bases, with 13 bases sitting between them. CDR1 and CDR2 (germline): KGHSH, LQKENI. CDR3 nucleotide sequence: TGTGCCAGCTCACTTCCGGTTGGGCACTCTGGAAACACCATATATTTT. This sequence encodes CASSLPVGHSGNTIYF. Together with reference TRBV18 and TRBJ1-3, the CDR3 gives the full variable domain: NAGVMQNPRHLVRRRGQEARLRCSPMKGHSHVYWYRQLPEEGLKFMVYLQKENIIDESGMPKERFSAEFPKEGPSILRIQQVVRGDSAAYFCASSLPVGHSGNTIYFGEGSWLTVV.

The V call is TRBV7-9, the J call TRBJ2-6, with D possibly matching TRBD1 (6 bases). The CDR3 contains 15 residues. Germline assignment: CDR1 SEHNR and CDR2 FQNEAQ (reference sequence). With 6 bases removed from V and 0 bases from J, the gap between germline ends came to 9 bases. CDR3 sequence reads: CASSYRASGANVLTF. For the CDR3, the DNA is TGTGCCAGCAGTTACAGGGCCTCTGGGGCCAACGTCCTGACTTTC.

To note about this clone: The sample has other DNA sequences that encode this CDR3 too. The chain couples TRBV18 to TRBJ2-7, with TRBD1 identical over 7 bases. Germline CDR1 KGHSH, CDR2 LQKENI. V trimming: 0 bases; J trimming: 1 base; junction bases outside the gene matches: 3. This CDR3 has 15 amino acids. The CDR3 loop reads CASSPPSGGSYEQYF. The CDR3 DNA is TGTGCCAGCTCACCACCGTCAGGGGGTTCCTACGAGCAGTACTTC.

The chain joins TRBV5-6 to TRBJ2-3; 10 nucleotides align to TRBD1. Losses at the gene ends were 1 base for V and 4 bases for J; bases not matched to a gene: 3. The CDR3 spans 15 residues. The germline gives CDR1 SGHDT, CDR2 YYEEEE. CDR3 loop: CASSLWGQGSDTQYF. The CDR3 DNA is TGTGCCAGCAGCTTGTGGGGACAGGGGTCAGATACGCAGTATTTT.